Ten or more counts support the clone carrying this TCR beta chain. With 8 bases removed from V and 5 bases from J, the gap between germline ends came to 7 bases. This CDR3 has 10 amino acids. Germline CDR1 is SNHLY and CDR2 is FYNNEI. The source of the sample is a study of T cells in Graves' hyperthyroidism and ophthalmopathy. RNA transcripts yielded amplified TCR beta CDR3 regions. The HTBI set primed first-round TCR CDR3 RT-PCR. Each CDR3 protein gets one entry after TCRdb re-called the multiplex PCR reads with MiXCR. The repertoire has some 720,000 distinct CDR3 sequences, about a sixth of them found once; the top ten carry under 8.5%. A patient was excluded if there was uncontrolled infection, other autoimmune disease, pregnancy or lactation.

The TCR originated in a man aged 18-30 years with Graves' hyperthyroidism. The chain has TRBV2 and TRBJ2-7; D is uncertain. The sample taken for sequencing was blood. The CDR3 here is CASGSHEQYF. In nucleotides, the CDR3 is TGTGCCAGCGGTTCCCACGAGCAGTACTTC.